The sequence of this T cell receptor beta chain was determined in a study of cytomegalovirus exposure and HLA in healthy donors. Study summary: The approximately 120 validation repertoires were reported in a later analysis to have been generated on the same platform as the roughly 700 first-cohort repertoires.

It was the roughly 120-subject validation cohort, separate from the approximately 700-subject first cohort, to which the donors belonged. General observations from the study: Whilst most TCR sequences proved rare, a subset of public TCRs occurred across many donors.

Germline V gene lookup returns CDR1 SGHNT and CDR2 YENEEA. CDR3 length equals 12 residues. Trimming shortened V by 5 bases and J by 5 bases, and 9 bases separated the two germline ends. Repertoires were generated with immunoSEQ multiplex PCR, while TCRdb's copy carries only in-frame clones and drops some. This sample has 250,000 to 350,000 clones; around 90% occur once, and the top ten carry approximately 1.1%. In regard to this clone: Its antigen is not known.

The sequence was collected from a young woman in good health and CMV-seropositive. The material sequenced was PBMCs. This sequence joins TRBV11-3 and TRBJ2-5, with D maybe TRBD2 (6 bases). CDR3 DNA sequence: TGTGCCAGCAGCCGGAGCGGGGAGACCCAGTACTTC. Translation: CASSRSGETQYF. Complete variable domain (other parts from reference TRBV11-3 and TRBJ2-5): EAGVVQSPRYKIIEKKQPVAFWCNPISGHNTLYWYLQNLGQGPELLIRYENEEAVDDSQLPKDRFSAERLKGVDSTLKIQPAELGDSAVYLCASSRSGETQYFGPGTRLLVL.